The clone carrying this T cell receptor (beta chain) was recorded many times. As yet, its antigen is unknown. This entry comes from a study of CD8+CD57+ T cells in acquired aplastic anemia. About the study: Healthy donors gave about 10 million reads on average for CD4+ cells.

General study findings and limits: Between patients and controls, twenty-nine CD8+ CDR3 sequences were found in common.

Researchers used genomic DNA as the template to profile TCR beta VDJ and CDR3. TCRdb re-analysed the reads in MiXCR, keeping a single row per CDR3 protein. The data show 95,000 to 120,000 distinct CDR3 sequences, with around 50% seen just once and about a third held by the top ten. The V gene end was trimmed by 7 bases and the J gene end by 0 bases; junction bases not matched to a gene: 8. The CDR3 loop spans 16 amino acids. Germline V gene sequence: CDR1 SQVTM, CDR2 ANQGSEA. This sequence joins TRBV29-1 and TRBJ2-6; 8 bases align to TRBD1. The receptor's source is a human donor in good health, serving as a control. Material for sequencing was sorted CD4+, CD8+, or CD8+CD57+ T cells (not recorded which) from PBMCs. DNA of the CDR3: TGCAGCGCGCAGGGGGCTCCCTCCTCTGGGGCCAACGTCCTGACTTTC. Encoded protein: CSAQGAPSSGANVLTF. Combining the CDR3 with reference TRBV29-1 and TRBJ2-6 gives the whole variable domain SAVISQKPSRDICQRGTSLTIQCQVDSQVTMMFWYRQQPGQSLTLIATANQGSEATYESGFVIDKFPISRPNLTFSTLTVSNMSPEDSSIYLCSAQGAPSSGANVLTFGAGSRLTVL.